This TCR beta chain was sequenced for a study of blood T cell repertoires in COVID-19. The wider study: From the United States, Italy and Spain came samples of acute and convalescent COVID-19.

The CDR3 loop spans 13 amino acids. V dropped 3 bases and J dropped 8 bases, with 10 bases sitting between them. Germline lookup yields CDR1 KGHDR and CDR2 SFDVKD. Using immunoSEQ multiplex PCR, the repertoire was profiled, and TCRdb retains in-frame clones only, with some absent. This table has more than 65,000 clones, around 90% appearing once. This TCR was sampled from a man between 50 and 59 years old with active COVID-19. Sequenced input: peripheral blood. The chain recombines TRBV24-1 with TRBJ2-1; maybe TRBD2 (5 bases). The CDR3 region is CATSDVAKDEQFF. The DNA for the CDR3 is TGTGCCACCAGTGATGTAGCGAAAGATGAGCAGTTCTTC.